These T cell receptor beta chains were read from a single sample in a study of blood T cell repertoires in COVID-19. Generated by immunoSEQ multiplex PCR, the TCRdb table keeps only in-frame clones and is missing some. The sample yields 300,000 or so clones, around 87% seen once. The sequenced material came from peripheral blood. Source of these receptors: a woman aged 40 to 55 who had recovered from COVID-19. Each CDR3 is given with its conserved first and last residue.

CDR3aa: CASTISGGGELFF
j_gene: TRBJ2-2
v_gene: TRBV12-3/TRBV12-4

CDR3aa: CASSQGQGEGRNTEAFF
j_gene: TRBJ1-1
v_gene: TRBV4-1

CDR3aa: CASSFSGTEAFF
j_gene: TRBJ1-1
v_gene: TRBV12-3/TRBV12-4

CDR3aa: CASSENQNTQYF
j_gene: TRBJ2-3
v_gene: TRBV2

CDR3aa: CASSLAGNYGYTF
j_gene: TRBJ1-2
v_gene: TRBV28

CDR3aa: CASSLGRWGQPQHF
j_gene: TRBJ1-5
v_gene: TRBV5-8

CDR3aa: CASSYSGRRYEQYF
j_gene: TRBJ2-7
v_gene: TRBV6-5

CDR3aa: CASKGGQGAGYYEQYF
j_gene: TRBJ2-7
v_gene: TRBV2

CDR3aa: CASSRGTGEANYGYTF
j_gene: TRBJ1-2
v_gene: TRBV5-6

CDR3aa: CAIRGGPDEQFF
j_gene: TRBJ2-1
v_gene: TRBV7-9

CDR3aa: CASSQVRGTGNTIYF
j_gene: TRBJ1-3
v_gene: TRBV4-2

CDR3aa: CASSAGRDRWGNQPQHF
j_gene: TRBJ1-5
v_gene: TRBV7-9

CDR3aa: CSVGTGKNTEAFF
j_gene: TRBJ1-1
v_gene: TRBV29-1

CDR3aa: CASRVGLFPYNSPLHF
j_gene: TRBJ1-6
v_gene: TRBV27

CDR3aa: CASSLAASAELYYEQYF
j_gene: TRBJ2-7
v_gene: TRBV11-1

CDR3aa: CASSPGTGVFRNQPQHF
j_gene: TRBJ1-5
v_gene: TRBV5-1

CDR3aa: CASHRGATNEKLFF
j_gene: TRBJ1-4
v_gene: TRBV23-1

CDR3aa: CASSQGAGGRETQYF
j_gene: TRBJ2-5
v_gene: TRBV4-1

CDR3aa: CASSLGTGGREQYF
j_gene: TRBJ2-7
v_gene: TRBV13

CDR3aa: CATSDSRTGGGRAFF
j_gene: TRBJ1-1
v_gene: TRBV24-1

CDR3aa: CASSQSGQGLETQYF
j_gene: TRBJ2-5
v_gene: TRBV3-1/TRBV3-2

CDR3aa: CASSTRTGSYEQYF
j_gene: TRBJ2-7
v_gene: TRBV4-3

CDR3aa: CASNPLAGAEGGELFF
j_gene: TRBJ2-2
v_gene: TRBV19

CDR3aa: CASSMGLQRDTEAFF
j_gene: TRBJ1-1
v_gene: TRBV19

CDR3aa: CASNQGLHSYEQYF
j_gene: TRBJ2-7
v_gene: TRBV19

CDR3aa: CASLPVGRDRLNYGYTF
j_gene: TRBJ1-2
v_gene: TRBV11-2

CDR3aa: CASVGQLTDTQYF
j_gene: TRBJ2-3
v_gene: TRBV6-5

CDR3aa: CSAEQGTLGAFF
j_gene: TRBJ1-1
v_gene: TRBV29-1

CDR3aa: CASSPGGRAGQETQYF
j_gene: TRBJ2-5
v_gene: TRBV4-1

CDR3aa: CASRTGPNTGELFF
j_gene: TRBJ2-2
v_gene: TRBV9

CDR3aa: CASSETAHSNYGYTF
j_gene: TRBJ1-2
v_gene: TRBV18

CDR3aa: CASSLRGNGGSPLHF
j_gene: TRBJ1-6
v_gene: TRBV5-1

CDR3aa: CASSRIGTDLSYEQYF
j_gene: TRBJ2-7
v_gene: TRBV7-2

CDR3aa: CASSERVWGYTF
j_gene: TRBJ1-2
v_gene: TRBV6-1

CDR3aa: CASSVDPSLNTEAFF
j_gene: TRBJ1-1
v_gene: TRBV9

CDR3aa: CASSSGDRSTDTQYF
j_gene: TRBJ2-3
v_gene: TRBV4-3

CDR3aa: CASSAYGTDTQYF
j_gene: TRBJ2-3
v_gene: TRBV9

CDR3aa: CASSQTGGPGELFF
j_gene: TRBJ2-2
v_gene: TRBV9

CDR3aa: CASSFASIRLYF
j_gene: TRBJ2-3
v_gene: TRBV11-2

CDR3aa: CASSLARSGEQYF
j_gene: TRBJ2-7
v_gene: TRBV3-1/TRBV3-2

CDR3aa: CASSPPAAGTGGADYGYTF
j_gene: TRBJ1-2
v_gene: TRBV18

CDR3aa: CASSEAFEGANQPQHF
j_gene: TRBJ1-5
v_gene: TRBV6-1

CDR3aa: CASSSRAGVGVHGYTF
j_gene: TRBJ1-2
v_gene: TRBV7-8

CDR3aa: CASSPLGGTQYF
j_gene: TRBJ2-5
v_gene: TRBV3-1/TRBV3-2

CDR3aa: CASFRGTGNEQFF
j_gene: TRBJ2-1
v_gene: TRBV5-5